The TCR gamma chain described here comes from a study of gamma delta lymphoproliferative disorders and STAT genes. Across the whole study: Each gamma-chain library started from at least 50 ng of genomic DNA, using the LymphoTrack Dx TCRG Assay.

TCRdb processed the multiplex PCR reads again with the CATT caller. The sample has some 570 gamma-chain clones, approximately 24% seen once; the top ten hold 15% to 20%. Sequencing used genomic DNA taken from PBMCs of patients and controls. The length of the CDR3 is 15 residues. Unmatched junction bases numbered 17, after V lost 3 bases and J lost 9 bases. Looked up from germline, CDR1 is EGSTGY and CDR2 is YDSYTSSV. The chain couples TRGV4 to TRGJ1 or TRGJ2. The J gene, not given by TCRdb, was assigned here from a germline match of the nucleotide sequence. The receptor comes from a human donor in good health. The sequencing input was blood. As DNA, the CDR3 is TGTGCCACCTGGGATAGGGACACTGAATTATTTAAGAAACTCTTT. Protein sequence: CATWDRDTELFKKLF.